The 2 T cell receptor beta chains below all came from one sample that was sequenced in a study of long-term antiretroviral therapy in people with HIV. They ran version v3.0 of the immunoSEQ assay at survey level. The repertoire was sequenced with immunoSEQ multiplex PCR; TCRdb's copy has only in-frame clones and lacks some. The table lists tens of thousands of clones, 80% to 90% of them singletons, with 3.6% in the top ten. The material was unsorted PBMCs, obtained 1.8 years after starting antiretroviral therapy. The receptor set was obtained from a woman aged 18-29 years with HIV.

The chain couples TRBV28 to TRBJ1-2; 9 nucleotides agree with TRBD1. Trimming took 5 bases from V and 5 from J; bases not matched to a gene: 3. CDR3 length: 13 residues. The germline CDR1 and CDR2 sequences are MDHEN and SYDVKM. The CDR3 sequence is CASSRDRVYGYTF. CDR3 bases: TGTGCCAGCAGTCGGGACAGGGTATATGGCTACACCTTC.

The chain joins TRBV28 to TRBJ1-5, with D uncertain. Germline CDR1 is MDHEN and CDR2 is SYDVKM. V was pared by 1 base and J by 7 bases, with 5 bases between. The CDR3 is 12 amino acids. CDR3 region: CASSLLAQPQHF. The CDR3 nucleotides are TGTGCCAGCAGTTTATTGGCGCAGCCCCAGCATTTT.